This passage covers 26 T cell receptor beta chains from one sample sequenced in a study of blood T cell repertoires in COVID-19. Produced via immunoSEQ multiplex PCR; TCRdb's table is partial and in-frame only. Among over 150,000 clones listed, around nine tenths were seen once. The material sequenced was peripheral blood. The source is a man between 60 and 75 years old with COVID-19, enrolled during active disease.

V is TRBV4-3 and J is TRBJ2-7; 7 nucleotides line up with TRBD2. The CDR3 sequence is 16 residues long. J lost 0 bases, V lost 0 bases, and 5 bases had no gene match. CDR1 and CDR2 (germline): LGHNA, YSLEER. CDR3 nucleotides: TGCGCCAGCAGCCAAGACCGCCCGGGGGGCTCCTACGAGCAGTACTTC. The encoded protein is CASSQDRPGGSYEQYF.

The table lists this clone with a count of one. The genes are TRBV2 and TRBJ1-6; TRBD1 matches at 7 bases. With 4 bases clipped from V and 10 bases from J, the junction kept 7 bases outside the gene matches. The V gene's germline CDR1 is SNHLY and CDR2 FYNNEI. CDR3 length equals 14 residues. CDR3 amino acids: CASSGTGAGSPLHF. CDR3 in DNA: TGTGCCAGCAGTGGTACAGGGGCCGGATCACCCCTCCACTTT.

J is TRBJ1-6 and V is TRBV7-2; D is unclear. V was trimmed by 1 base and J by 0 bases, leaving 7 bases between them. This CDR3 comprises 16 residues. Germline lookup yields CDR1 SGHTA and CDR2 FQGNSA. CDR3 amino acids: CASSLGESSYNSPLHF. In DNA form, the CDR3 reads TGTGCCAGCAGCTTAGGGGAGAGCTCCTATAATTCACCCCTCCACTTT.

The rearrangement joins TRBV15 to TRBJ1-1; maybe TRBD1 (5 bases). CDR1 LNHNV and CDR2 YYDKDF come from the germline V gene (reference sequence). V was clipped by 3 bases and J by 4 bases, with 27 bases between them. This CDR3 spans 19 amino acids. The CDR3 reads CATSSEPRGGKGWTTEAFF. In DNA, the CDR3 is TGTGCCACCAGCAGCGAGCCCCGGGGGGGAAAGGGTTGGACCACTGAAGCTTTCTTT.

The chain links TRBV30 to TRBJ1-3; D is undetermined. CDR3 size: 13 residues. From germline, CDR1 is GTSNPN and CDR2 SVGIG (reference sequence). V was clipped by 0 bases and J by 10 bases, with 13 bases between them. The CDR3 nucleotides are TGTGCCTGGAGTGTACAGACCTCGGGGACCATATATTTT. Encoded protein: CAWSVQTSGTIYF.

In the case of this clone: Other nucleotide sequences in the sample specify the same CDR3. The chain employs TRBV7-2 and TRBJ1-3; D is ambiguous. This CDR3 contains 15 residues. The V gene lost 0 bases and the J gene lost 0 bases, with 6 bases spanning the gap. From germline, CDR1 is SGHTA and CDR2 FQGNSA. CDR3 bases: TGTGCCAGCAGCTTAGCCCCAGGCTCTGGAAACACCATATATTTT. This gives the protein CASSLAPGSGNTIYF.

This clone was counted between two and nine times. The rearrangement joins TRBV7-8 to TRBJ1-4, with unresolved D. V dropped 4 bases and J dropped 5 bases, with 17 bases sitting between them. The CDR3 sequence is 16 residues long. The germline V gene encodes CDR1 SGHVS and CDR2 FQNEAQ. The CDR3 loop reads CASSSPGFRVNEKLFF. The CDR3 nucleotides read TGTGCCAGCAGCTCCCCCGGGTTCAGAGTAAATGAAAAACTGTTTTTT.

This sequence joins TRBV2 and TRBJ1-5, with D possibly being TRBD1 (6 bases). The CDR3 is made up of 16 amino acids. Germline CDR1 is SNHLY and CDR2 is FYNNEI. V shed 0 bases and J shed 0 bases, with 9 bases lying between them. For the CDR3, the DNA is TGTGCCAGCAGTGAAGCAACACAGGGTAGCAATCAGCCCCAGCATTTT. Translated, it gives CASSEATQGSNQPQHF. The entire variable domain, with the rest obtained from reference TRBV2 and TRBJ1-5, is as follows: EPEVTQTPSHQVTQMGQEVILRCVPISNHLYFYWYRQILGQKVEFLVSFYNNEISEKSEIFDDQFSVERPDGSNFTLKIRSTKLEDSAMYFCASSEATQGSNQPQHFGDGTRLSIL.

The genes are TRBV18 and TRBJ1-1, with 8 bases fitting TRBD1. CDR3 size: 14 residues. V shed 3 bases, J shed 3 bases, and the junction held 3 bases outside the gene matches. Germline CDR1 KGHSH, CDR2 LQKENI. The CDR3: CASSPDRAHTEAFF. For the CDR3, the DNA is TGTGCCAGCTCACCGGACAGGGCCCACACTGAAGCTTTCTTT.

CDR3 DNA: TGCGCCAGCAGCTTGTCCAGTGACTATGGCTACACCTTC. Its protein is CASSLSSDYGYTF. This chain joins TRBV5-1 and TRBJ1-2; D gene ambiguous. Trimming cost V 1 base and J 3 bases, with 7 bases left between them. CDR3 size: 13 residues. Germline CDR1 SGHRS, CDR2 YFSETQ.

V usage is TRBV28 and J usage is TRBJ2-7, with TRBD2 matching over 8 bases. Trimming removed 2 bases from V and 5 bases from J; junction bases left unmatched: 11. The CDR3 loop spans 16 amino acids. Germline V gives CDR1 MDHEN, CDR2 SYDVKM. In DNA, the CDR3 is TGTGCCAGCAGTTTAGGGGGTGGCGGGAGGTCTCACGAGCAGTACTTC. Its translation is CASSLGGGGRSHEQYF.

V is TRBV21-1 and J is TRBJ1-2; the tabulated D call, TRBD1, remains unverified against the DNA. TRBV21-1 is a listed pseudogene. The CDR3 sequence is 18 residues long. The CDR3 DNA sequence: TGTGCCAGCAGCAAGAGCGTTCAGGGAACACCCACCTTCTATGGCTACACCTTC. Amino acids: CASSKSVQGTPTFYGYTF.

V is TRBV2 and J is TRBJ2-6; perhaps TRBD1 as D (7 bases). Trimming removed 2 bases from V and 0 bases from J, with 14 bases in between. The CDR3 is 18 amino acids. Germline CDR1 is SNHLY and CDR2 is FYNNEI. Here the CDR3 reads CASSESAGGGSGANVLTF. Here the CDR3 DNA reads TGTGCCAGCAGTGAATCGGCAGGGGGAGGCTCTGGGGCCAACGTCCTGACTTTC.

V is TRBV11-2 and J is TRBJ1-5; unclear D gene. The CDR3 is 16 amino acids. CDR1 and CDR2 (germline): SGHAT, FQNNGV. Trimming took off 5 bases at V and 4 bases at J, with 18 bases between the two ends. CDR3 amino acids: CASSMRAPTRNQPQHF. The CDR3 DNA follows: TGTGCCAGCAGCATGAGGGCCCCAACAAGGAATCAGCCCCAGCATTTT. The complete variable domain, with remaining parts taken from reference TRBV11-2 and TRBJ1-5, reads EAGVAQSPRYKIIEKRQSVAFWCNPISGHATLYWYQQILGQGPKLLIQFQNNGVVDDSQLPKDRFSAERLKGVDSTLKIQPAKLEDSAVYLCASSMRAPTRNQPQHFGDGTRLSIL.

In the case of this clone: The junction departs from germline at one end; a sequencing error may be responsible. CDR3 sequence (DNA): TGTGCTAGCAGCTTGGGCGGCACAGATACGCAGTATTTT. Protein: CASSLGGTDTQYF. The chain joins TRBV7-7 to TRBJ2-3; D remains ambiguous. The CDR3 has 13 residues. Germline values: CDR1 SSHAT, CDR2 FNYEAQ (reference sequence).

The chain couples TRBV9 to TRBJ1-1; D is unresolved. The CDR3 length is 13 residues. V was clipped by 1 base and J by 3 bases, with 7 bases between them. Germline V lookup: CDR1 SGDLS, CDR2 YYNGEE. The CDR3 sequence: CASSVTGYTEAFF. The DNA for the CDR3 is TGTGCCAGCAGCGTAACGGGGTACACTGAAGCTTTCTTT.

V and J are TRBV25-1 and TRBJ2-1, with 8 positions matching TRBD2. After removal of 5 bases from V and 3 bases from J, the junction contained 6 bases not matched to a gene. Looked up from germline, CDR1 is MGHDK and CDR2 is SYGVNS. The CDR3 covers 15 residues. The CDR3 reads CASSSQAGVYNEQFF. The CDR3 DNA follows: TGTGCCAGCAGTTCCCAAGCGGGAGTCTACAATGAGCAGTTCTTC.

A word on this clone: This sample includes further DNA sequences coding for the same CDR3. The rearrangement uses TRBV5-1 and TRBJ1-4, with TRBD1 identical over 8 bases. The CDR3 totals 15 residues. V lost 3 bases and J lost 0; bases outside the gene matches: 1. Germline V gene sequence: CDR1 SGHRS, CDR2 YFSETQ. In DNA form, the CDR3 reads TGCGCCAGCAGCTCGACAGGGGCAACTAATGAAAAACTGTTTTTT. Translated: CASSSTGATNEKLFF.

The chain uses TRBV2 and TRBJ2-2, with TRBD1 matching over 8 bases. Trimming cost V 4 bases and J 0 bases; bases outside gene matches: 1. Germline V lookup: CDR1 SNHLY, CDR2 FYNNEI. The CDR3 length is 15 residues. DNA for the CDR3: TGTGCCAGCAGTGGACAGGGGACGAACACCGGGGAGCTGTTTTTT. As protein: CASSGQGTNTGELFF.

The CDR3 DNA reads as TGTGCCACATCTGGGGAGCCTAACTATGGCTACACCTTC. Translating gives CATSGEPNYGYTF. The chain links TRBV6-5 to TRBJ1-2; D is ambiguous. This CDR3 is built from 13 residues. V gave up 10 bases and J gave up 0 bases, with 12 bases separating them. Germline-derived CDR1 and CDR2 are MNHEY and SVGAGI.

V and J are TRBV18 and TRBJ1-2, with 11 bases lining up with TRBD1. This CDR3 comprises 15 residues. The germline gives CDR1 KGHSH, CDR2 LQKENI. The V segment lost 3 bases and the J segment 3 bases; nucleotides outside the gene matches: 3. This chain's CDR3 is CASSPSGQGDYGYTF. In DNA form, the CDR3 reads TGTGCCAGCTCACCCTCGGGACAGGGGGACTATGGCTACACCTTC.

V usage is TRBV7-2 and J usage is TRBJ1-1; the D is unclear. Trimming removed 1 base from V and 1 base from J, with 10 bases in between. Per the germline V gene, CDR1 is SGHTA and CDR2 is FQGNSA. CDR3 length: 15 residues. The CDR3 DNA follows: TGTGCCAGCAGCTTAGTGTGGGCACAGAACACTGAAGCTTTCTTT. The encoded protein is CASSLVWAQNTEAFF.

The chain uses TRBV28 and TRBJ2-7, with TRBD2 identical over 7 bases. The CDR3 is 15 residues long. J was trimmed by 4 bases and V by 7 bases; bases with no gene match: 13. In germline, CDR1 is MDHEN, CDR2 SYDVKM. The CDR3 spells CASTGRTSKAYEQYF. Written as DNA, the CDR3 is TGTGCCAGCACAGGCCGGACTAGTAAAGCTTACGAGCAGTACTTC.

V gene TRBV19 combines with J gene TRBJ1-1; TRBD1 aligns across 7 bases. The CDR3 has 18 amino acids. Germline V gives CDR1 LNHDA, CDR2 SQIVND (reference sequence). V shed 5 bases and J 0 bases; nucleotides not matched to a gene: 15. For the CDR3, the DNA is TGTGCCAGTAGTTCCTTTAAGCCTACCGGGACAGTGAACACTGAAGCTTTCTTT. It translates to CASSSFKPTGTVNTEAFF.

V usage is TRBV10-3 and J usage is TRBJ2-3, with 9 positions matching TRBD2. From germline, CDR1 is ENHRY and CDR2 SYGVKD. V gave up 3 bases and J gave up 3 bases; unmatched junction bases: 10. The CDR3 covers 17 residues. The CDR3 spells CAISDGSLAGRTDTQYF. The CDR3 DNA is TGTGCCATCAGTGACGGTTCTCTAGCGGGAAGGACAGATACGCAGTATTTT.

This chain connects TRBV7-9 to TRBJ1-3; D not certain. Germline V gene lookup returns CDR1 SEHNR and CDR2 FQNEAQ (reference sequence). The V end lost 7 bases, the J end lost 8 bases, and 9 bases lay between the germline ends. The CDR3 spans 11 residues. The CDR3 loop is CASTAVDTIYF. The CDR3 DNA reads TGTGCCAGCACCGCGGTTGACACCATATATTTT. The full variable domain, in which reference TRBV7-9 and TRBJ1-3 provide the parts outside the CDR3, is DTGVSQNPRHKITKRGQNVTFRCDPISEHNRLYWYRQTLGQGPEFLTYFQNEAQLEKSRLLSDRFSAERPKGSFSTLEIQRTEQGDSAMYLCASTAVDTIYFGEGSWLTVV.